This is a list of T cell receptor beta chains from one sample in a study of immune cell composition in non-small cell lung cancer. The table came from immunoSEQ multiplex PCR; TCRdb's copy has only in-frame clones and leaves some out. The top ten clones hold roughly 6% of a sample with some 5,800 clones, 87% of them seen once. The sequenced sample was non-adjacent lung tissue. All receptors derive from a human donor with non-small cell lung cancer. CDR3s include the opening cysteine and the closing phenylalanine or tryptophan. D genes are given only for firm matches. Clone size is stated in some rows and not others, as once, few, many or a class when expanded.

size: NA; D: TRBD1; J: TRBJ2-7; V: TRBV5-1; CDR3: CASSPGTGGEQYF; DNA: TGCGCCAGCAGCCCCGGGACAGGGGGAGAGCAGTACTTC
size: few; D: TRBD1; J: TRBJ2-7; V: TRBV4-1; CDR3: CASSQGGDRATYEQYF; DNA: TGCGCCAGCAGCCAAGGAGGGGACAGGGCCACCTACGAGCAGTACTTC
size: once; D: NA; J: TRBJ1-4; V: TRBV30; CDR3: CAWMSYSAGEKLFF; DNA: TGTGCCTGGATGAGTTACTCGGCGGGTGAAAAACTGTTTTTT
size: NA; D: NA; J: TRBJ1-2; V: TRBV15; CDR3: CATSRDRGPAVGYTF; DNA: TGTGCCACCAGCAGAGATAGGGGCCCTGCGGTCGGCTACACCTTC
size: NA; D: NA; J: TRBJ2-1; V: TRBV9; CDR3: CASSVGSGSKGNEQFF; DNA: TGTGCCAGCAGCGTGGGGTCGGGATCTAAAGGTAATGAGCAGTTCTTC
size: NA; D: TRBD1; J: TRBJ2-3; V: TRBV7-6; CDR3: CASSFTGGADTQYF; DNA: TGTGCCAGCAGCTTCACAGGGGGCGCAGATACGCAGTATTTT
size: once; D: NA; J: TRBJ2-2; V: TRBV27; CDR3: CATSHLGVLNTGELFF; DNA: TGTGCCACCTCCCATTTAGGGGTACTGAACACCGGGGAGCTGTTTTTT
size: few; D: TRBD2; J: TRBJ2-3; V: TRBV7-2; CDR3: CASRHRGLAGKADTQYF; DNA: TGTGCCAGCAGACACCGCGGGCTAGCGGGAAAGGCAGATACGCAGTATTTT
size: NA; D: TRBD1; J: TRBJ1-3; V: TRBV4-1; CDR3: CASSQLFVGTGRNTIYF; DNA: TGCGCCAGCAGCCAACTTTTCGTGGGGACAGGCAGAAACACCATATATTTT
size: NA; D: NA; J: TRBJ2-1; V: TRBV5-1; CDR3: CASRERVDNEQFF; DNA: TGCGCCAGCAGGGAGCGGGTCGACAATGAGCAGTTCTTC
size: NA; D: TRBD2; J: TRBJ2-5; V: TRBV4-2; CDR3: CASRERLAGGQTQYF; DNA: TGTGCCAGCAGGGAAAGACTAGCGGGAGGGCAGACCCAGTACTTC
size: NA; D: NA; J: TRBJ2-1; V: TRBV7-2; CDR3: CASSSGRVGILNNEQFF; DNA: TGTGCCAGCAGCTCAGGCAGGGTTGGGATTCTTAACAATGAGCAGTTCTTC
size: once; D: TRBD1; J: TRBJ2-7; V: TRBV6-5; CDR3: CASRSPGQGTYEQYF; DNA: TGTGCCAGCAGGTCGCCGGGACAGGGGACCTACGAGCAGTACTTC
size: NA; D: TRBD1; J: TRBJ2-7; V: TRBV11-1; CDR3: CASSLEGTGVGEQYF; DNA: TGTGCCAGCAGCCTAGAAGGGACAGGGGTCGGCGAGCAGTACTTC
size: NA; D: TRBD1; J: TRBJ1-5; V: TRBV27; CDR3: CASRDRGNNQPQHF; DNA: TGTGCCAGCAGGGACAGGGGGAACAATCAGCCCCAGCATTTT
size: NA; D: TRBD1; J: TRBJ2-7; V: TRBV6-1; CDR3: CASGRQGNYEQYF; DNA: TGTGCCAGCGGCCGACAGGGAAACTACGAGCAGTACTTC
size: NA; D: NA; J: TRBJ2-2; V: TRBV5-1; CDR3: CASSSAIDTGELFF; DNA: TGCGCCAGCAGCAGCGCGATCGACACCGGGGAGCTGTTTTTT
size: NA; D: NA; J: TRBJ2-2; V: TRBV9; CDR3: CASSVELYGGELFF; DNA: TGTGCCAGCAGCGTAGAATTATACGGCGGGGAGCTGTTTTTT
size: NA; D: NA; J: TRBJ2-3; V: TRBV9; CDR3: CASSVGGSITDTQYF; DNA: TGTGCCAGCAGCGTAGGTGGGAGTATCACAGATACGCAGTATTTT
size: NA; D: TRBD2; J: TRBJ2-2; V: TRBV7-6; CDR3: CASSYWSGTSSTGELFF; DNA: TGTGCCAGCAGCTATTGGTCCGGGACTAGTAGTACCGGGGAGCTGTTTTTT
size: once; D: NA; J: TRBJ2-5; V: TRBV30; CDR3: CAWRETGGLETQYF; DNA: TGTGCCTGGAGAGAGACAGGCGGCTTGGAGACCCAGTACTTC